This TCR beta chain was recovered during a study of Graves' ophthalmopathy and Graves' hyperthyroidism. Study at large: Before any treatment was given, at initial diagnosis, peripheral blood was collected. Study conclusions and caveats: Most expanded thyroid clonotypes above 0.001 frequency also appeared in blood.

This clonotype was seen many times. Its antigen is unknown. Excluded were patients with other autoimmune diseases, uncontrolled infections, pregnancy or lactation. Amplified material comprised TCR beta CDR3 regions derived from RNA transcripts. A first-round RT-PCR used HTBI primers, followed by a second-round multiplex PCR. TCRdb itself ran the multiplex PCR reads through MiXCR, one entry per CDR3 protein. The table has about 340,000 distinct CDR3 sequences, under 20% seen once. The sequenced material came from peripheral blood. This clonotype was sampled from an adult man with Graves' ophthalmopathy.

CDR3 DNA: TGTGCCAGCAGGGACAGGGTAGGCAATCAGCCCCAGCATTTT. Its translation: CASRDRVGNQPQHF. The chain has TRBV12-3 or TRBV12-4 and TRBJ1-5; TRBD1 matches 8 bases. This CDR3 has 14 amino acids. Trimming cost V 6 bases and J 2 bases; bases outside gene matches: 3.